Listed below are T cell receptor beta chains from one sample, sequenced in a study of T-cell memory formation after mild COVID-19. TCRdb redid the calling of the 5' RACE reads with MiXCR, one entry per CDR3 protein. The profile covers over 250,000 distinct CDR3 sequences, with about 15% appearing a single time and around 23% taken by the ten largest. The sample was PBMCs or a T cell subset sorted from them (not recorded which). The receptors were sampled from a man in his late teens or twenties who had mild COVID-19 (a few samples of this study predate the infection). Cell type and time point are not known. CDR3s include the opening cysteine and the closing phenylalanine or tryptophan. The D gene is left open where the match is weak.

D,J,V,CDR3
-,TRBJ2-1,TRBV20-1,CSARDQSGVYNEQFF
-,TRBJ2-5,TRBV6-5,CASSYQRAQETQYF
-,TRBJ2-3,TRBV24-1,CATSDRGPPSTDTQYF
TRBD1,TRBJ2-7,TRBV6-5,CASRTGQGAREQYF
-,TRBJ1-1,TRBV7-9,CASSGTLRNTEAFF
-,TRBJ2-3,TRBV9,CASSVAPTDTQYF
-,TRBJ2-7,TRBV20-1,CSARAPKDWGSSYEQYF
TRBD1,TRBJ1-1,TRBV2,CASQAGGNTEAFF
-,TRBJ1-1,TRBV4-1,CASSPREVTEAFF
-,TRBJ1-1,TRBV6-5,CASSYVAQVGGFTEAFF
-,TRBJ2-7,TRBV7-9,CASSPRTPPLGQYF
-,TRBJ1-2,TRBV27,CASSLYQGRDGYTF
-,TRBJ1-2,TRBV12-3/TRBV12-4,CASSLFGGGYTF
TRBD2,TRBJ2-1,TRBV7-2,CASSLRERGVTSYNEQFF
-,TRBJ1-2,TRBV12-3/TRBV12-4,CASSLALGSPIGYTF
-,TRBJ1-6,TRBV5-1,CASSLGQTDNSPLHF
-,TRBJ2-5,TRBV11-1,CASSLIARTPRAQYF
-,TRBJ2-1,TRBV11-1,CASSSRDGNRYNEQFF
TRBD1,TRBJ1-2,TRBV5-1,CASSSGLAGTGTGGYTF
-,TRBJ1-6,TRBV23-1,CASQCERLGSPLHF
-,TRBJ1-4,TRBV5-5,CASSPTRGSNEKLFF
TRBD2,TRBJ2-5,TRBV7-3,CASSRISGTQETQYF
TRBD2,TRBJ2-2,TRBV6-4,CASSPMAGVDTGELFF
-,TRBJ2-5,TRBV9,CASSAPGGETQYF